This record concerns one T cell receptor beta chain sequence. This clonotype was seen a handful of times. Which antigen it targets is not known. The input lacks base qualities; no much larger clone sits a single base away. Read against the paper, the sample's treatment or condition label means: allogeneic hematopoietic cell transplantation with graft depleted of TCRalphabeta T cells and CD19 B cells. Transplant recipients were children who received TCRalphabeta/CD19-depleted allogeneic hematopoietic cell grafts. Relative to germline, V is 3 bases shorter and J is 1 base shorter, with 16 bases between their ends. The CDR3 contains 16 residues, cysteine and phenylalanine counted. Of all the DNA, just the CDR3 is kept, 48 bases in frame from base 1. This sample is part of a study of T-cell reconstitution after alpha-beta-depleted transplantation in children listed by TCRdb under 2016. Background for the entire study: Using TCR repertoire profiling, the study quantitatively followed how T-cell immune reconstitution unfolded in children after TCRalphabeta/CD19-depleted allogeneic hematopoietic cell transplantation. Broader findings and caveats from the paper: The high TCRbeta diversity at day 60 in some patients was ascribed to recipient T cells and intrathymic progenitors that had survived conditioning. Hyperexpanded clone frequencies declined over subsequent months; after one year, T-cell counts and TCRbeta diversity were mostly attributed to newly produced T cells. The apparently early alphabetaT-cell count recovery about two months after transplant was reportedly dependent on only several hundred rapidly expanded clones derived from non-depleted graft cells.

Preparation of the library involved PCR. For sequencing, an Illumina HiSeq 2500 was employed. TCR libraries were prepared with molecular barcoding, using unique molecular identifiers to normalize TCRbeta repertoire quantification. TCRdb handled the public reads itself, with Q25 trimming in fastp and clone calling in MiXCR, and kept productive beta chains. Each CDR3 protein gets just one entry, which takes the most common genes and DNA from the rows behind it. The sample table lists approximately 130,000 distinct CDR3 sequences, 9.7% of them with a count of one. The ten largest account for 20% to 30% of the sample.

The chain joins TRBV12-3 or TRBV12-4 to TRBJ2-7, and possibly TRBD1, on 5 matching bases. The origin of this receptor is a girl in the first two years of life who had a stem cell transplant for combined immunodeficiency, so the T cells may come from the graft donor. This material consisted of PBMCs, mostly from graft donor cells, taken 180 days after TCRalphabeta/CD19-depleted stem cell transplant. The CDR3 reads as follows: CASSFLQGLPSYEQYF. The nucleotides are TGTGCCAGCAGTTTCCTTCAGGGTTTGCCATCCTACGAGCAGTACTTC.